What follows are 5 T cell receptor beta chains derived from one specimen sequenced in a study of T cell repertoires in cytomegalovirus infection. TCRdb ran MiXCR on the reads and lists one entry per CDR3 protein. Of 210,000 or so distinct CDR3 sequences listed, approximately 7% were seen once; the top ten hold less than 7.5%. The specimen sequenced was PBMCs. The receptors here all came from a human donor in good health (CMV status not recorded). Some clones in this sample may be carry-over from other donors' samples.

This clonotype was recorded many times. The J gene is TRBJ1-5, the V gene TRBV28; 12 nucleotides line up with TRBD1. Germline V gene lookup returns CDR1 MDHEN and CDR2 SYDVKM. V shed 2 bases and J 11 bases; nucleotides not matched to a gene: 13. This CDR3 has 17 amino acids. CDR3 residues: CASSLIGTGGRSAAQHF. CDR3 sequence (DNA): TGTGCCAGCAGTTTAATTGGGACAGGGGGCCGATCAGCGGCCCAGCATTTT.

In this sample, this clonotype turned up many times. The chain is built from TRBV27 and TRBJ1-4; perhaps TRBD1 as D (5 bases). Germline assignment: CDR1 MNHEY and CDR2 SMNVEV (reference sequence). The V end lost 6 bases, the J end lost 8 bases, and 16 bases lay between the germline ends. The CDR3 is 14 residues long. The CDR3 sequence is CASRPEGSGEKLFF. The CDR3, as DNA: TGTGCCAGCAGGCCCGAGGGTTCAGGGGAAAAACTGTTTTTT. Using reference TRBV27 and TRBJ1-4 for the parts outside the CDR3, the full variable domain is EAQVTQNPRYLITVTGKKLTVTCSQNMNHEYMSWYRQDPGLGLRQIYYSMNVEVTDKGDVPEGYKVSRKEKRNFPLILESPSPNQTSLYFCASRPEGSGEKLFFGSGTQLSVL.

The chain carries TRBV14 and TRBJ2-1, with TRBD2 matching over 10 bases. The germline gives CDR1 SGHDN, CDR2 FVKESK. CDR3 length equals 21 residues. V lost 0 bases and J lost 2; bases outside the gene matches: 16. The DNA for the CDR3 is TGTGCCAGCAGCCAAGATCGAGTAGCGGGGGGATTCTTGGACCCCTACAATGAGCAGTTCTTC. This encodes CASSQDRVAGGFLDPYNEQFF.

This clonotype has at least ten counts. This CDR3 is CASSLGPDYEAFF. CDR3 DNA sequence: TGTGCCAGCAGCTTGGGACCGGACTATGAAGCTTTCTTT. The chain recombines TRBV7-8 with TRBJ1-1; weak D call: TRBD1 (5 bases). From germline, CDR1 is SGHVS and CDR2 FQNEAQ. Trimming removed 3 bases at V and 7 bases at J, with 12 bases between. This CDR3 contains 13 residues. Full variable domain (outside the CDR3, taken from reference TRBV7-8 and TRBJ1-1): GAGVSQSPRYKVAKRGQDVALRCDPISGHVSLFWYQQALGQGPEFLTYFQNEAQLDKSGLPSDRFFAERPEGSVSTLKIQRTQQEDSAVYLCASSLGPDYEAFFGQGTRLTVV.

This clonotype was counted many times. V and J are TRBV7-9 and TRBJ1-4, with D unclear. CDR1 and CDR2 from the germline V gene are SEHNR and FQNEAQ (reference sequence). This CDR3 contains 15 residues. The ends were cut back, 5 bases at V and 8 bases at J, with 18 bases in the middle. The CDR3 nucleotides read TGTGCCAGCAGCCTAGGAACGGACGGACGAGAAAAACTGTTTTTT. It encodes CASSLGTDGREKLFF.